Presented here are 26 T cell receptor beta chains from one specimen sequenced in a study of T cell repertoires in cytomegalovirus infection. TCRdb ran MiXCR on the reads and lists one entry per CDR3 protein. The sample has around 140,000 distinct CDR3 sequences; 6.5% are singletons. Sequencing used PBMCs. The receptor set was obtained from a human donor in good health (CMV status not recorded). Some clones in this sample may be carry-over from other donors' samples.

Many counts were recorded for this clonotype. V usage is TRBV19 and J usage is TRBJ1-1; D might be TRBD1 (5 bases). The germline V and J ends were trimmed by 7 bases and 1 base, with 16 bases remaining between them. The CDR3 has 15 residues. Germline loops: CDR1 LNHDA, CDR2 SQIVND (reference sequence). For the CDR3, the DNA is TGTGCCAGTAATTTTATCGACAGAAGGAACACTGAAGCTTTCTTT. This sequence encodes CASNFIDRRNTEAFF.

The chain uses TRBV29-1 and TRBJ2-2; D is unresolved. Germline CDR1 SQVTM, CDR2 ANQGSEA. This CDR3 is 14 amino acids long. V shed 1 base and J shed 5 bases, with 11 bases lying between them. Here the CDR3 DNA reads TGCAGCGTTGAAGGTCAGGAAAGAACCGGGGAGCTGTTTTTT. Protein sequence: CSVEGQERTGELFF.

The CDR3 region is CASSPLGGQLSTEAFF. CDR3 bases: TGTGCCAGCAGCCCTTTGGGTGGACAGCTCTCCACTGAAGCTTTCTTT. The chain employs TRBV7-9 and TRBJ1-1; D perhaps matches TRBD1 (6 bases). The CDR3 has 16 amino acids. Germline V lookup: CDR1 SEHNR, CDR2 FQNEAQ (reference sequence). The V end was cut by 5 bases, the J end by 4 bases, with 20 bases between.

This clonotype was counted many times. The chain uses TRBV6-2 or TRBV6-3 and TRBJ2-3; D gene uncertain. The CDR3 has 13 residues. Germline CDR1 is MNHEY and CDR2 is SVGEGT. Trimming took 4 bases from V and 4 from J, leaving 9 bases between them. In nucleotides, the CDR3 is TGTGCCAGCAGTTTCAGGTTTCCAGATACGCAGTATTTT. It yields the protein CASSFRFPDTQYF.

Note on this clonotype: A read error may explain this, as a much larger clone is one base away. The CDR3 reads CVSSSRAAVEQFF. In DNA, the CDR3 is TGTGTCAGCTCCTCGAGGGCGGCGGTCGAGCAGTTCTTC. This chain links TRBV19 with TRBJ2-1; D possibly corresponds to TRBD2 (5 bases). The CDR3 is made up of 13 amino acids. Germline V gene sequence: CDR1 LNHDA, CDR2 SQIVND (reference sequence).

This clonotype was found many times. The chain joins TRBV28 to TRBJ2-5; TRBD1 agrees at 7 bases. Losses at the gene ends were 10 bases for V and 5 bases for J; bases not matched to a gene: 16. The CDR3 is made up of 15 amino acids. The germline gives CDR1 MDHEN, CDR2 SYDVKM. The CDR3 DNA reads as TGTGCCATCTTAAGCCGACAGGGTGGTGATGAGACCCAGTACTTC. Translating gives CAILSRQGGDETQYF.

This clonotype was recorded at least ten times. This chain joins TRBV7-2 and TRBJ2-3, with TRBD2 matching over 10 bases. This CDR3 region has 15 residues. V shed 7 bases, J shed 4 bases, and the junction held 8 bases outside the gene matches. The V gene's germline CDR1 is SGHTA and CDR2 FQGNSA. DNA for the CDR3: TGTGCCAGCAAACTTCTAGCGGGGGTAGCAGATACGCAGTATTTT. This gives the protein CASKLLAGVADTQYF.

The rearrangement uses TRBV10-3 and TRBJ2-3; 7 bases align to TRBD1. CDR1 and CDR2 (germline): ENHRY, SYGVKD. CDR3 length: 14 residues. The trim removed 6 bases at V and 3 bases at J, leaving 6 bases unmatched. CDR3 region: CAIRKTGVTDTQYF. In nucleotides, the CDR3 is TGTGCCATCAGGAAAACAGGGGTGACAGATACGCAGTATTTT.

In this sample, this clonotype turned up a few times. The chain carries TRBV14 and TRBJ2-7, with D perhaps assigned TRBD1 or TRBD2 (7 bases each). The germline CDR1 and CDR2 sequences are SGHDN and FVKESK. The CDR3 contains 15 residues. The ends were cut back, 5 bases at V and 7 bases at J, with 21 bases in the middle. CDR3 coding DNA: TGTGCCAGCAGCTCATCGACAGGGAGGGAATGGGAGCAGTACTTC. Translating gives CASSSSTGREWEQYF.

This clonotype has just a few counts. V is TRBV7-6 and J is TRBJ2-2; D may be TRBD1 (6 bases). The germline CDR1 and CDR2 sequences are SGHVS and FNYEAQ. The germline V and J ends were trimmed by 6 bases and 1 base, with 15 bases remaining between them. There are 16 residues in the CDR3. CDR3: CASRSVNRVNTGELFF. The CDR3 DNA is TGTGCCAGCAGGAGTGTGAACAGGGTGAACACCGGGGAGCTGTTTTTT.

The table lists this clonotype with a few counts. V is TRBV7-9 and J is TRBJ1-4; D may be TRBD1 (5 bases). Germline CDR1 reads SEHNR; CDR2 reads FQNEAQ (reference sequence). The V gene lost 5 bases and the J gene lost 7 bases, with 20 bases spanning the gap. The CDR3 length is 16 residues. CDR3 region: CASSLVGGSDSEKLFF. CDR3 bases: TGTGCCAGCAGCCTGGTCGGGGGAAGCGATTCTGAAAAACTGTTTTTT.

This clonotype has at least ten counts. This sequence joins TRBV7-2 and TRBJ2-3; a possible D gene is TRBD1 (6 bases). The CDR3 consists of 17 residues. Between the trimmed V and J ends, which lost 0 bases and 1 base, there was a span of 14 bases. Germline V CDR1 and CDR2: SGHTA, FQGNSA. CDR3 nucleotides: TGTGCCAGCAGCTTAGCGGGGGCTGACGCCCGCACAGATACGCAGTATTTT. This translates into CASSLAGADARTDTQYF.

This clonotype appeared many times. This chain joins TRBV2 and TRBJ1-5; 9 nucleotides match TRBD1. Germline V CDR1 and CDR2: SNHLY, FYNNEI. The CDR3 runs to 14 residues. Unmatched junction bases numbered 6, after V lost 10 bases and J lost 2 bases. The CDR3 DNA reads as TGTGCCACTGACCGGGACAGGGGCAATCAGCCCCAGCATTTT. As protein: CATDRDRGNQPQHF. Using reference TRBV2 and TRBJ1-5 for the parts outside the CDR3, the full variable domain is EPEVTQTPSHQVTQMGQEVILRCVPISNHLYFYWYRQILGQKVEFLVSFYNNEISEKSEIFDDQFSVERPDGSNFTLKIRSTKLEDSAMYFCATDRDRGNQPQHFGDGTRLSIL.

This rearrangement joins TRBV18 to TRBJ1-4; D perhaps matches TRBD1 (5 bases). CDR1 and CDR2 (germline): KGHSH, LQKENI. The CDR3 extends over 15 amino acids. Between the trimmed V and J ends, which lost 3 bases and 1 base, there was a span of 9 bases. The DNA for the CDR3 is TGTGCCAGCTCACCCCAACAGGAAACTAATGAAAAACTGTTTTTT. Translating gives CASSPQQETNEKLFF. Complete variable domain (other parts from reference TRBV18 and TRBJ1-4): NAGVMQNPRHLVRRRGQEARLRCSPMKGHSHVYWYRQLPEEGLKFMVYLQKENIIDESGMPKERFSAEFPKEGPSILRIQQVVRGDSAAYFCASSPQQETNEKLFFGSGTQLSVL.

At least ten counts were recorded for this clonotype. The gene calls are TRBV18 and TRBJ1-6; unclear D gene. Germline V gene sequence: CDR1 KGHSH, CDR2 LQKENI. Between the trimmed V and J ends, which lost 6 bases and 7 bases, there was a span of 19 bases. This CDR3 has 16 amino acids. CDR3 in amino acids: CASSPTPRTNNSPLHF. The CDR3 DNA sequence: TGTGCCAGCTCTCCGACACCGCGAACCAACAATTCACCCCTCCACTTT.

This clonotype appeared many times. The CDR3 DNA reads TGTGCCACCGCGGAGGGCCCTGAAGCTTTCTTT. This translates into CATAEGPEAFF. The chain carries TRBV12-3 or TRBV12-4 and TRBJ1-1, with D unresolved. CDR3 size: 11 residues. V shed 10 bases and J shed 6 bases, with 12 bases lying between them.

This clonotype appeared a few times. This chain uses TRBV7-2 with TRBJ2-5, with D possibly called TRBD1 or TRBD2 (5 bases each). Trimming shortened V by 0 bases and J by 3 bases, and 11 bases separated the two germline ends. In germline, CDR1 is SGHTA, CDR2 FQGNSA. The CDR3 totals 15 residues. The CDR3 DNA sequence: TGTGCCAGCAGCTTAGCAGGACTGGGGGAAGAGACCCAGTACTTC. Its translation is CASSLAGLGEETQYF.

In this sample, this clonotype turned up many times. The rearrangement links TRBV10-3 to TRBJ1-1; D is undetermined. The V end lost 3 bases, the J end lost 4 bases, and 3 bases lay between the germline ends. CDR1 ENHRY and CDR2 SYGVKD come from the germline V gene. This CDR3 region has 11 residues. CDR3 nucleotide sequence: TGTGCCATCAGTGAATCCACTGAAGCTTTCTTT. As protein: CAISESTEAFF.

This clonotype has just a few counts. V gene TRBV20-1 combines with J gene TRBJ2-7; D possibly corresponds to TRBD1 (8 bases). V was cut by 7 bases and J by 0 bases, with 16 bases left in between. This CDR3 has 14 residues. The germline CDR1 and CDR2 sequences are DFQATT and SNEGSKA (reference sequence). This CDR3 is CSGNRGGGSYEQYF. Written as DNA, the CDR3 is TGCAGTGGGAACAGGGGGGGAGGCTCCTACGAGCAGTACTTC.

This clonotype came up a few times. The chain joins TRBV20-1 to TRBJ1-4, with 10 nucleotides matching TRBD1. CDR1 and CDR2 (germline): DFQATT, SNEGSKA (reference sequence). V was pared by 0 bases and J by 7 bases, with 5 bases of the junction left unmatched. CDR3 length: 15 residues. CDR3 nucleotides: TGCAGTGCTAGAGAAGGACAGGGGGGTAGTGAAAAACTGTTTTTT. This sequence encodes CSAREGQGGSEKLFF.

This clonotype was recorded at least ten times. The V and J genes are TRBV4-1 and TRBJ1-4; D remains ambiguous. The CDR3 runs to 15 residues. The germline V gene has CDR1 MGHRA and CDR2 YSYEKL. Trimming removed 1 base from V and 3 bases from J, with 9 bases in between. The CDR3 protein is CASSQVGGANEKLFF. The CDR3 nucleotides read TGCGCCAGCAGCCAAGTTGGCGGGGCTAATGAAAAACTGTTTTTT.

The chain couples TRBV2 to TRBJ1-4; D is uncertain. Trimming removed 7 bases at V and 1 base at J, with 13 bases between. This CDR3 is built from 15 residues. CDR1 SNHLY and CDR2 FYNNEI come from the germline V gene. CDR3 in DNA: TGTGCCAGCACCCTACGAGGCAGAACTAATGAAAAACTGTTTTTT. Protein product: CASTLRGRTNEKLFF.

This clonotype was observed a handful of times. V and J are TRBV20-1 and TRBJ2-1, with D perhaps given as TRBD1 or TRBD2 (5 bases each). V was clipped by 3 bases and J by 6 bases, with 12 bases between them. The CDR3 totals 13 residues. From germline, CDR1 is DFQATT and CDR2 SNEGSKA (reference sequence). The CDR3 is CSARGRAGNEQFF. The CDR3 region has the DNA TGCAGTGCTAGGGGCAGGGCGGGCAATGAGCAGTTCTTC.

This clonotype was counted ten times or more. This chain links TRBV15 with TRBJ2-1, with D maybe TRBD1 (6 bases). The germline V gene has CDR1 LNHNV and CDR2 YYDKDF (reference sequence). The CDR3 consists of 14 residues. Trimming took 8 bases from V and 0 from J, leaving 11 bases between them. In DNA form, the CDR3 reads TGTGCCACCTCCCGGGACAACTCCTACAATGAGCAGTTCTTC. As protein: CATSRDNSYNEQFF.

This clonotype was recorded many times. V and J are TRBV7-2 and TRBJ2-1; 14 bases agree with TRBD2. The CDR3 has 16 residues. CDR1 and CDR2 from the germline V gene are SGHTA and FQGNSA. Trimming took 5 bases from V and 10 from J; bases not matched to a gene: 10. CDR3 protein: CASSPGLAGGQGEQFF. CDR3 coding DNA: TGTGCCAGCAGCCCCGGACTAGCGGGGGGCCAGGGAGAGCAGTTCTTC.

This clonotype appeared many times. A junction boundary mismatches the germline segment, possibly from a read error. The rearrangement uses TRBV5-4 and TRBJ2-3, with TRBD2 matching over 14 bases. This CDR3 contains 16 residues. Germline CDR1 reads SGHNT; CDR2 reads YYREEE (reference sequence). The CDR3 DNA reads as TGTACCAGCAGCTTGGGACTAGCGGGGGCGGGGGATACGCAGTATTTT. As protein: CTSSLGLAGAGDTQYF.